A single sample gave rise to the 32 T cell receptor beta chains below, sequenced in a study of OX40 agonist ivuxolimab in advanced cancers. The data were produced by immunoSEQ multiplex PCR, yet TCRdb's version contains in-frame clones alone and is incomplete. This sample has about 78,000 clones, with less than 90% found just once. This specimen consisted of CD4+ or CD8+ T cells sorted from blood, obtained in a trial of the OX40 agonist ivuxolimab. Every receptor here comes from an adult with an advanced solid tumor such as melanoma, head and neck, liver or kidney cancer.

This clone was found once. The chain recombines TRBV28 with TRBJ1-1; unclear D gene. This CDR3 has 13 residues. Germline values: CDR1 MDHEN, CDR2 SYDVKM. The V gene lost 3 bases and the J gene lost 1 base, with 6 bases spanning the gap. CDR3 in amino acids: CASSFRQNTEAFF. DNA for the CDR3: TGTGCCAGCAGTTTCAGGCAGAACACTGAAGCTTTCTTT.

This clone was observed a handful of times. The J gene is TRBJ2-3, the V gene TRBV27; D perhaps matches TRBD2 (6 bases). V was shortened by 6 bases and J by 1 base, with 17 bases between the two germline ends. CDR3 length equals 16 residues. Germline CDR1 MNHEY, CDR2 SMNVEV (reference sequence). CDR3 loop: CASRSGGQTGTDTQYF. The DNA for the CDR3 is TGTGCCAGCAGATCTGGAGGGCAAACCGGCACAGATACGCAGTATTTT.

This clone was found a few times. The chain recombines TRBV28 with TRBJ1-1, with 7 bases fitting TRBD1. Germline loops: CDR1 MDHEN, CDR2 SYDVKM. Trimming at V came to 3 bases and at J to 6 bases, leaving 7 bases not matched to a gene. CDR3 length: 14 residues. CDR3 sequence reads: CASSLRRGGAEAFF. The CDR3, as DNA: TGTGCCAGCAGTTTGCGCAGGGGGGGAGCTGAAGCTTTCTTT.

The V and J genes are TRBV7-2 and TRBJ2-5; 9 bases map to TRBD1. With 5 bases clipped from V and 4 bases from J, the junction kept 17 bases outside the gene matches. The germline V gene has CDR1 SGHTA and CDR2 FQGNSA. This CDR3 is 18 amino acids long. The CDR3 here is CASSAQISGTGSLETQYF. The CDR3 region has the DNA TGTGCCAGCAGCGCGCAGATATCAGGGACAGGGTCTTTAGAGACCCAGTACTTC. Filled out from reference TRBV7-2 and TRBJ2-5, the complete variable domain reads GAGVSQSPSNKVTEKGKDVELRCDPISGHTALYWYRQSLGQGLEFLIYFQGNSAPDKSGLPSDRFSAERTGGSVSTLTIQRTQQEDSAVYLCASSAQISGTGSLETQYFGPGTRLLVL.

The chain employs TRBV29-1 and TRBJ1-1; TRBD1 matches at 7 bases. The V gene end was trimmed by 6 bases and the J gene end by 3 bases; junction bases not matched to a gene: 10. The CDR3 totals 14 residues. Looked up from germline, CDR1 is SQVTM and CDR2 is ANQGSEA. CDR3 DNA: TGCAGCGTGGTGGTCGGGACAGACTACACTGAAGCTTTCTTT. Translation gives CSVVVGTDYTEAFF. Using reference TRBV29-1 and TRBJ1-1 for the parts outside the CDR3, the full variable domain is SAVISQKPSRDICQRGTSLTIQCQVDSQVTMMFWYRQQPGQSLTLIATANQGSEATYESGFVIDKFPISRPNLTFSTLTVSNMSPEDSSIYLCSVVVGTDYTEAFFGQGTRLTVV.

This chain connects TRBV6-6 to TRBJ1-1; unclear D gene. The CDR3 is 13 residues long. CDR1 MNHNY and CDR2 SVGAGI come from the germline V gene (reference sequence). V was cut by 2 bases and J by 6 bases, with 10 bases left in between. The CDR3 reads CASSYGNGAEAFF. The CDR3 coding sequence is TGTGCCAGCAGTTACGGTAATGGGGCTGAAGCTTTCTTT.

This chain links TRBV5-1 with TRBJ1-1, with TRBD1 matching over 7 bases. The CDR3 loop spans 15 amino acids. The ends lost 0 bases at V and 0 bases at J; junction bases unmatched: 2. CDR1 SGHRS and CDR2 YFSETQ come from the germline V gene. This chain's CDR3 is CASSLATGVNTEAFF. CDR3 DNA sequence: TGCGCCAGCAGCTTGGCCACAGGGGTGAACACTGAAGCTTTCTTT.

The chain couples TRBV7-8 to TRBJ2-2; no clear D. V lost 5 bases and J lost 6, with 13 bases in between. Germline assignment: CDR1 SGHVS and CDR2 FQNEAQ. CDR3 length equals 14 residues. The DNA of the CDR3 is TGTGCCAGCAGCCCCAGGACCCTCCCCGGGGAGCTGTTTTTT. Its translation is CASSPRTLPGELFF.

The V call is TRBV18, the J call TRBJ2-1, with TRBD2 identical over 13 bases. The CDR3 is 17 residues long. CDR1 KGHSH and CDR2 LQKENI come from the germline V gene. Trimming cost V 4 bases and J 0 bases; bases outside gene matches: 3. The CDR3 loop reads CASSRGLAGSSYNEQFF. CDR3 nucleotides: TGTGCCAGCTCACGGGGACTAGCGGGGAGCTCCTACAATGAGCAGTTCTTC.

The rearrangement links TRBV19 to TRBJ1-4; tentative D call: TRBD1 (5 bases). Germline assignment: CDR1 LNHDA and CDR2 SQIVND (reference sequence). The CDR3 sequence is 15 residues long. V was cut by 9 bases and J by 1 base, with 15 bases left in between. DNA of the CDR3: TGTGCCAGCACCCTTAGGGGTAGAACTAATGAAAAACTGTTTTTT. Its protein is CASTLRGRTNEKLFF.

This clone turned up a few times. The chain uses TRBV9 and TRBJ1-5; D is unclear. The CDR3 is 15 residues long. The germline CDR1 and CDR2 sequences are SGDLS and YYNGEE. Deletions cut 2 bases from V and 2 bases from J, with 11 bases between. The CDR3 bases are TGTGCCAGCAGCGTCGGAGTTGGGGGCAATCAGCCCCAGCATTTT. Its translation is CASSVGVGGNQPQHF.

CDR3 loop: CASSLGRHFYEQYF. The DNA of the CDR3 is TGCGCCAGCAGCTTGGGCCGACATTTTTACGAGCAGTACTTC. V gene TRBV5-1 combines with J gene TRBJ2-7; no clear D. CDR3 length equals 14 residues. Germline-derived CDR1 and CDR2 are SGHRS and YFSETQ. V was cut by 0 bases and J by 4 bases, with 11 bases left in between.

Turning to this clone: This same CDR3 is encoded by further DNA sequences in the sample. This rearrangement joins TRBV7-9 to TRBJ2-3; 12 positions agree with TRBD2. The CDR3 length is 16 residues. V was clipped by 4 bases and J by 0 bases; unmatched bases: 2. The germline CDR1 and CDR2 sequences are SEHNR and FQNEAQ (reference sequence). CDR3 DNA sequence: TGTGCCAGCAGCTCCGGACTAGCGGGGAGCACAGATACGCAGTATTTT. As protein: CASSSGLAGSTDTQYF.

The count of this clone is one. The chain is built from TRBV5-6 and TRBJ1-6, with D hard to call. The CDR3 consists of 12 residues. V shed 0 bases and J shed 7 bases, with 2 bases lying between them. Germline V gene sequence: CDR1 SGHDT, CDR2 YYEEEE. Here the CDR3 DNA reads TGTGCCAGCAGCTTGGTAAATTCACCCCTCCACTTT. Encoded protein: CASSLVNSPLHF.

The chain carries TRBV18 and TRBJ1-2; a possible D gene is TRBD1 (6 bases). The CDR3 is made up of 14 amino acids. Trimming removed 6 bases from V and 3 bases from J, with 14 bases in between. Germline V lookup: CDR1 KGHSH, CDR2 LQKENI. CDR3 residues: CASSRGGADYGYTF. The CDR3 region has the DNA TGTGCCAGCTCCCGGGGGGGCGCGGACTATGGCTACACCTTC. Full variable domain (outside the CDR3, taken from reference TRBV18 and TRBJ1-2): NAGVMQNPRHLVRRRGQEARLRCSPMKGHSHVYWYRQLPEEGLKFMVYLQKENIIDESGMPKERFSAEFPKEGPSILRIQQVVRGDSAAYFCASSRGGADYGYTFGSGTRLTVV.

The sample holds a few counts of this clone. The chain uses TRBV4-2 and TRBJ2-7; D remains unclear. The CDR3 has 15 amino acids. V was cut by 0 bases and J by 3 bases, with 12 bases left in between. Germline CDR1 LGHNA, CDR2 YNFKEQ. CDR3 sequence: CASSQEVHALYEQYF. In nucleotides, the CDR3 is TGTGCCAGCAGCCAAGAGGTACACGCCCTCTACGAGCAGTACTTC.

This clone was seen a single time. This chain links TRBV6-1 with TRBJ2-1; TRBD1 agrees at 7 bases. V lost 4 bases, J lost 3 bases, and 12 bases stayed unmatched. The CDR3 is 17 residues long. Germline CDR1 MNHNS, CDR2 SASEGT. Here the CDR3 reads CASSAGTAVIVYNEQFF. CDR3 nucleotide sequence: TGTGCCAGCAGTGCGGGGACAGCCGTTATAGTCTACAATGAGCAGTTCTTC.

The CDR3 DNA reads as TGTGCCAGTGCCCCAGGGGAGGTGAACACTGAAGCTTTCTTT. As protein: CASAPGEVNTEAFF. J is TRBJ1-1 and V is TRBV19, with a tentative D call TRBD1 (6 bases). The germline V gene has CDR1 LNHDA and CDR2 SQIVND (reference sequence). With 8 bases removed from V and 0 bases from J, the gap between germline ends came to 13 bases. The CDR3 has 14 amino acids.

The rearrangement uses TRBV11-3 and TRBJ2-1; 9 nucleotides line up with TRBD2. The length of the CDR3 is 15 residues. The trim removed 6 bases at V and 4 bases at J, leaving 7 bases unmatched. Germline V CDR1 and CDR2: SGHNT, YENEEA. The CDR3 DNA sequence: TGTGCCAGCAGTCAAGGGCGGGGGGGTTACAATGAGCAGTTCTTC. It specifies CASSQGRGGYNEQFF.

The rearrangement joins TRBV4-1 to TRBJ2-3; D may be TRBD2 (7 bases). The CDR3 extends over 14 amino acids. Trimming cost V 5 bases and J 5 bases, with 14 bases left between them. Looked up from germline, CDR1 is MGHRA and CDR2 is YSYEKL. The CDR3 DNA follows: TGCGCCAGCAGCGGGGGGGCCTGGGTAGATACGCAGTATTTT. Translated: CASSGGAWVDTQYF.

Written as DNA, the CDR3 is TGTGCCAGCAGCAGGGGACTAGCGGTAACAACCTACGAGCAGTACTTC. Its protein product is CASSRGLAVTTYEQYF. The chain has TRBV7-2 and TRBJ2-7; TRBD2 aligns across 11 bases. This CDR3 is built from 16 residues. J gave up 2 bases and V 5 bases, and 8 bases lay outside the gene matches. The germline gives CDR1 SGHTA, CDR2 FQGNSA.

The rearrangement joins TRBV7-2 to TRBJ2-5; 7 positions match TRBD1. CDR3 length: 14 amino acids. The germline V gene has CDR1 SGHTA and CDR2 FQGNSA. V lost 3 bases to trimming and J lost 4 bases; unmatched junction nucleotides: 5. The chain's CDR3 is CASSFKTGRETQYF. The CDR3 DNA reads TGTGCCAGCAGCTTTAAGACAGGGCGAGAGACCCAGTACTTC.

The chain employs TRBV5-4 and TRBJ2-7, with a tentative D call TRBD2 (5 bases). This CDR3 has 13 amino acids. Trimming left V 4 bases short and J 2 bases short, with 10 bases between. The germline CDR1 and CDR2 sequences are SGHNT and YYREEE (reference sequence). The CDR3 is CASSLGKTYEQYF. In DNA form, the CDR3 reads TGTGCCAGCAGCCTCGGGAAAACCTACGAGCAGTACTTC. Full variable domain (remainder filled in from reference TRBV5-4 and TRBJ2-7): ETGVTQSPTHLIKTRGQQVTLRCSSQSGHNTVSWYQQALGQGPQFIFQYYREEENGRGNFPPRFSGLQFPNYSSELNVNALELDDSALYLCASSLGKTYEQYFGPGTRLTVT.

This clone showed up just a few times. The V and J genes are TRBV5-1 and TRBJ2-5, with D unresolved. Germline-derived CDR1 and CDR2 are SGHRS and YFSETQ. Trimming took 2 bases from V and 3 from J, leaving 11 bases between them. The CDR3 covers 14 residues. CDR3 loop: CASSLGPGEETQYF. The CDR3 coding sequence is TGCGCCAGCAGCTTAGGCCCAGGTGAAGAGACCCAGTACTTC.

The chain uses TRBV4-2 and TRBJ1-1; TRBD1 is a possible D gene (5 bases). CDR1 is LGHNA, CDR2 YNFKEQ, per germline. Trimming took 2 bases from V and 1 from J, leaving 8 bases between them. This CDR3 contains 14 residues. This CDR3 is CASSQRDGNTEAFF. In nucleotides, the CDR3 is TGTGCCAGCAGCCAACGGGACGGGAACACTGAAGCTTTCTTT.

In nucleotides, the CDR3 is TGTGCCAGCAGCCGTGGGGGGCCAGCCGGGGAGCTGTTTTTT. Protein product: CASSRGGPAGELFF. The chain has TRBV7-6 and TRBJ2-2, with D perhaps TRBD1 or TRBD2 (6 bases each). Trimming removed 5 bases from V and 6 bases from J, with 13 bases in between. Germline loops: CDR1 SGHVS, CDR2 FNYEAQ. The CDR3 is 14 amino acids.

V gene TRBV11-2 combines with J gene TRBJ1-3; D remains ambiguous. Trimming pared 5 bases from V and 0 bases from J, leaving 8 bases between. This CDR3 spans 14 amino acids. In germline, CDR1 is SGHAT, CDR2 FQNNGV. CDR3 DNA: TGTGCCAGCAGCCCCCAGATCTCTGGAAACACCATATATTTT. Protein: CASSPQISGNTIYF.

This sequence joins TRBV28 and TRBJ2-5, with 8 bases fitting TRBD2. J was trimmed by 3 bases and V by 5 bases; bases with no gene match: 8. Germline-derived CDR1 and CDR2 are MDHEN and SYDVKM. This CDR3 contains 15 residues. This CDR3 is CASSISGAGEETQYF. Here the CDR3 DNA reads TGTGCCAGCAGTATTAGCGGGGCGGGAGAAGAGACCCAGTACTTC. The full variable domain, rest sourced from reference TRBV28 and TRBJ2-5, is DVKVTQSSRYLVKRTGEKVFLECVQDMDHENMFWYRQDPGLGLRLIYFSYDVKMKEKGDIPEGYSVSREKKERFSLILESASTNQTSMYLCASSISGAGEETQYFGPGTRLLVL.

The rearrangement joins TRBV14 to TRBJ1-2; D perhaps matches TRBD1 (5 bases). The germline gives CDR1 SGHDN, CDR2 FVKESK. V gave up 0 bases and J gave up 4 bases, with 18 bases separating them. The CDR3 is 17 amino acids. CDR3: CASSQDRGGSLLYGYTF. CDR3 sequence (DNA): TGTGCCAGCAGCCAAGATCGGGGGGGGTCCCTCCTCTATGGCTACACCTTC.

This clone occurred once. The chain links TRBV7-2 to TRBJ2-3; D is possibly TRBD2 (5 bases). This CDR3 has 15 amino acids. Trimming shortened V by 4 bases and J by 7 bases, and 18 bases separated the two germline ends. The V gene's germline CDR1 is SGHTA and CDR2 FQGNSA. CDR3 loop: CASSSAADYPYTQYF. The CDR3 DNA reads TGTGCCAGCAGCTCCGCTGCAGACTACCCGTATACGCAGTATTTT.

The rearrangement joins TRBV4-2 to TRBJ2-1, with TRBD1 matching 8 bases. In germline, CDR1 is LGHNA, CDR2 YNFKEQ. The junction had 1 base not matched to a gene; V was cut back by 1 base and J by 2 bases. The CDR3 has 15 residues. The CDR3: CASSQGQGPYNEQFF. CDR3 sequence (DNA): TGTGCCAGCAGCCAAGGACAGGGGCCCTACAATGAGCAGTTCTTC.

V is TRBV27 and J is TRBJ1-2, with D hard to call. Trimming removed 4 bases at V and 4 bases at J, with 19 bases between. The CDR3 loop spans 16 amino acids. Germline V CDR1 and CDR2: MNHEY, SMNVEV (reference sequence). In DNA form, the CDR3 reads TGTGCCAGCAGTTCATTAATCGGCCAGATCCCCTATGGCTACACCTTC. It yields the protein CASSSLIGQIPYGYTF.